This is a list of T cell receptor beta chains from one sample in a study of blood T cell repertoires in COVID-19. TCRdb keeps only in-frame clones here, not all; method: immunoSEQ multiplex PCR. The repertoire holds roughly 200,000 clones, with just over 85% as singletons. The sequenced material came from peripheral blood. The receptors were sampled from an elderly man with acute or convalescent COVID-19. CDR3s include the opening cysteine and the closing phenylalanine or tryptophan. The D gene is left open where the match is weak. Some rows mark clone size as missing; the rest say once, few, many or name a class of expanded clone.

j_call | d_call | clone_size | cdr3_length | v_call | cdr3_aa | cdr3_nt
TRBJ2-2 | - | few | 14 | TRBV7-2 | CASSTSSGVGELFF | TGTGCCAGCAGCACCTCCTCGGGAGTCGGGGAGCTGTTTTTT
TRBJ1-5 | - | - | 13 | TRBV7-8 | CASSLGENQPQHF | TGTGCCAGCAGCTTAGGCGAAAATCAGCCCCAGCATTTT
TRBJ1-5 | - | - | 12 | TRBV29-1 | CSAQGANQPQHF | TGCAGCGCACAGGGTGCCAATCAGCCCCAGCATTTT
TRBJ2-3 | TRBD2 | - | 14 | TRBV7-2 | CASSQGLAGGTQYF | TGTGCCAGCAGTCAAGGACTAGCGGGAGGTACGCAGTATTTT
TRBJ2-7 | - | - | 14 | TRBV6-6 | CASSYEKTSPEQYF | TGTGCCAGCAGTTACGAAAAAACTAGTCCCGAGCAGTACTTC
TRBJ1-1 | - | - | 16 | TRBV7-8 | CASSIRQIGTNTEAFF | TGTGCCAGCAGCATCCGACAGATAGGAACGAACACTGAAGCTTTCTTT
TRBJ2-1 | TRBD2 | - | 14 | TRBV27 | CASAGLAAYNEQFF | TGTGCCAGCGCCGGACTAGCGGCTTACAATGAGCAGTTCTTC
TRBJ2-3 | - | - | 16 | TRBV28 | CASTAGLQGVADTQYF | TGTGCCAGCACGGCCGGGTTACAGGGTGTTGCAGATACGCAGTATTTT
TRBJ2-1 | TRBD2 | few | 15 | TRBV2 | CASSELAGRYNEQFF | TGTGCCAGCAGTGAACTAGCGGGCCGCTACAATGAGCAGTTCTTC
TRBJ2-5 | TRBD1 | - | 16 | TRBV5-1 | CASSLGLDRGRETQYF | TGCGCCAGCAGCTTGGGTTTGGACAGGGGACGAGAGACCCAGTACTTC
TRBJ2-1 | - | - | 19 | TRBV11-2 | CASSPGGGASGEAYNEQFF | TGTGCCAGCAGCCCGGGCGGGGGCGCCTCGGGGGAGGCCTACAATGAGCAGTTCTTC
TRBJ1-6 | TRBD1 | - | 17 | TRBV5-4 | CASSSGTVSSYNSPLHF | TGTGCCAGCAGCTCCGGGACAGTAAGCTCCTATAATTCACCCCTCCACTTT
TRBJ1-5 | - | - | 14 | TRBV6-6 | CATTAGSDNQPQHF | TGTGCCACAACCGCAGGTAGTGACAATCAGCCCCAGCATTTT
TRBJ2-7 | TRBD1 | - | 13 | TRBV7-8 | CASSYRQGYEQYF | TGTGCCAGCAGCTACAGACAGGGCTACGAGCAGTACTTC
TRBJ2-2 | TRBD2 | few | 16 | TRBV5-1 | CASSLIAGGNTGELFF | TGCGCCAGCAGCTTGATTGCGGGAGGAAACACCGGGGAGCTGTTTTTT
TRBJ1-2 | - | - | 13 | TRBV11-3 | CASSMQGNYGYTF | TGTGCCAGCAGCATGCAGGGAAACTATGGCTACACCTTC
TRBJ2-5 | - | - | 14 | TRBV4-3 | CASSQGGGRETQYF | TGCGCCAGCAGCCAGGGGGGTGGGAGAGAGACCCAGTACTTC
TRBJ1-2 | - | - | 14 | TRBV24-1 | CATSDSPGSYGYTF | TGTGCCACCAGTGATTCCCCGGGGTCCTATGGCTACACCTTC
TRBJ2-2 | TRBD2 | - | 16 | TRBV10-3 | CAISDWGSGSPGELFF | TGTGCCATCAGTGATTGGGGTAGCGGGAGTCCCGGGGAGCTGTTTTTT
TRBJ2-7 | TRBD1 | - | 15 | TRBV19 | CASSSQQGYGYEQYF | TGTGCCAGTAGCAGTCAACAGGGGTATGGCTACGAGCAGTACTTC
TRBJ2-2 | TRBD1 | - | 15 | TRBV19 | CASSTRGRKAGELFF | TGTGCCAGTAGTACCAGGGGGCGCAAGGCCGGGGAGCTGTTTTTT
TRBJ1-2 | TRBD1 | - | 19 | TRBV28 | CASSLYPGQGPSRGYGYTF | TGTGCCAGCAGTCTCTACCCGGGACAGGGGCCATCCCGAGGCTATGGCTACACCTTC
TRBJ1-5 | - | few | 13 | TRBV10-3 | CAITQGMGQPQHF | TGTGCCATCACCCAGGGGATGGGTCAGCCCCAGCATTTT
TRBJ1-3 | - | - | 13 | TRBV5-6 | CASSWRRGNTIYF | TGTGCCAGCAGCTGGAGGCGGGGGAACACCATATATTTT
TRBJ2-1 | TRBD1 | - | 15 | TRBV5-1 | CASNRGSSSYNEQFF | TGCGCCAGCAACAGGGGCTCGAGCTCCTACAATGAGCAGTTCTTC
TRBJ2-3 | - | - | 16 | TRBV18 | CASSPRPGGGTDTQYF | TGTGCCAGCTCACCACGACCGGGCGGGGGCACAGATACGCAGTATTTT
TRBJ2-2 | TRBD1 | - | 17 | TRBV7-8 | CASSNLPGQANTGELFF | TGTGCCAGCAGCAATCTGCCGGGACAGGCTAACACCGGGGAGCTGTTTTTT
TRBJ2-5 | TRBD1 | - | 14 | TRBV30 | CAWSLGQGLETQYF | TGTGCCTGGAGCCTCGGACAGGGGTTGGAGACCCAGTACTTC
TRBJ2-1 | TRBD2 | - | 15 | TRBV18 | CASSARLAGDNEQFF | TGTGCCAGCTCAGCACGACTAGCGGGAGATAATGAGCAGTTCTTC
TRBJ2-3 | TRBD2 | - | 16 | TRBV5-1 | CASSPGLAGVLDTQYF | TGCGCCAGCAGCCCGGGACTAGCGGGAGTGTTAGATACGCAGTATTTT
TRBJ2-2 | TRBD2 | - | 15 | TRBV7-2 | CASSLVLAGTGELFF | TGTGCCAGCAGCTTAGTTCTAGCGGGAACCGGGGAGCTGTTTTTT
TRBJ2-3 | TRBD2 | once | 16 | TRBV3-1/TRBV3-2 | CASSQGLAGGINTQYF | TGTGCCAGCAGCCAAGGTCTAGCGGGAGGTATAAATACGCAGTATTTT
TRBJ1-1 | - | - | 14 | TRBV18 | CASHTGEVGTEAFF | TGTGCCAGTCACACGGGGGAGGTCGGCACTGAAGCTTTCTTT
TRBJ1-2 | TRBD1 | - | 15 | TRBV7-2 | CASSEEGAANYGYTF | TGTGCCAGCAGTGAAGAGGGGGCAGCTAACTATGGCTACACCTTC
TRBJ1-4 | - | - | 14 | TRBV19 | CASPTEGLVEKLFF | TGTGCCAGTCCTACGGAGGGCTTGGTGGAAAAACTGTTTTTT
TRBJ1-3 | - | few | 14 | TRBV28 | CASLPKGVGNTIYF | TGTGCCAGCCTCCCAAAGGGGGTCGGAAACACCATATATTTT
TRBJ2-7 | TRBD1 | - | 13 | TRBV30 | CARAGQGPYEQYF | TGTGCCCGAGCGGGACAGGGACCCTACGAGCAGTACTTC